A single T cell receptor (beta chain) is shown here with its context. Authors' data handling: Reference gene primer amplification gave estimated nucleated cell counts. Libraries were prepared by immunoSEQ multiplex PCR; TCRdb keeps only in-frame clonotypes and omits some of them. V and J calls plus clone size are reproduced from that table; the DNA served to infer D and trimming. The sample has 130,000 or so clones, around nine tenths seen once; the top ten hold about 10%. Trimming pared 7 bases from V and 1 base from J, leaving 13 bases between. The length of the CDR3 is 15 residues. In germline, CDR1 is MDHEN, CDR2 SYDVKM. This record belongs to a study of blood T cell repertoires in COVID-19. On the study more broadly: Sources were T cells, B-cell-depleted T cells, or PBMCs; the material itself was cDNA or gDNA.

The sample was peripheral blood. The genes are TRBV28 and TRBJ2-2, with a tentative D call TRBD2 (6 bases). The source is a man between 60 and 75 years old with active or convalescent COVID-19. The CDR3 DNA reads TGTGCCAGCATCCCTCGGGGAGGGAACACCGGGGAGCTGTTTTTT. As protein: CASIPRGGNTGELFF.